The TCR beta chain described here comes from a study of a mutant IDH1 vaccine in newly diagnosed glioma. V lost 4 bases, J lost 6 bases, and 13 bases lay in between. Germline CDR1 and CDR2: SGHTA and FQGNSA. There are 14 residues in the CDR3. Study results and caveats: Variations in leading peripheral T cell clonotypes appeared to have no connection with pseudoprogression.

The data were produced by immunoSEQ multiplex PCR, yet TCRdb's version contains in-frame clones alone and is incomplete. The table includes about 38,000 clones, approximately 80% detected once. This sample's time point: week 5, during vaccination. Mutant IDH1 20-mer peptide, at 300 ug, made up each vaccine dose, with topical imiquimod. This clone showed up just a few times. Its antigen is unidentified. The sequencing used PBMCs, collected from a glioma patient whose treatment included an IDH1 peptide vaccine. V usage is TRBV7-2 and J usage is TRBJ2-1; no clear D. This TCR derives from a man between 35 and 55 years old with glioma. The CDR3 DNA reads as TGTGCCAGCAGCTCCCCGGAAAGGCGCAATGAGCAGTTCTTC. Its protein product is CASSSPERRNEQFF.